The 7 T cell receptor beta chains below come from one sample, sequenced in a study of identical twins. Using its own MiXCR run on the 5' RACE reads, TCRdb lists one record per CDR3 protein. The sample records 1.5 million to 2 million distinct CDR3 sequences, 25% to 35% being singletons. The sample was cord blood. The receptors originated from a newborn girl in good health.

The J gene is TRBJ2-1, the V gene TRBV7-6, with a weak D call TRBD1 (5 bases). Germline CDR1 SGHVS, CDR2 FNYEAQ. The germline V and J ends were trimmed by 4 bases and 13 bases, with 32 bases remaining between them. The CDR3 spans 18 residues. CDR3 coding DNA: TGTGCCAGCAGCTCCTACAGGTCGGACCGACGAACCCAAGAGACCCAGTTCTTC. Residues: CASSSYRSDRRTQETQFF.

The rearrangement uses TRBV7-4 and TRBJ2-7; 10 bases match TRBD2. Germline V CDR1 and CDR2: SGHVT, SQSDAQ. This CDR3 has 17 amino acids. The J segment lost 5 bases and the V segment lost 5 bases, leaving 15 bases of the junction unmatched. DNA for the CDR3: TGTGCCAGCAGCCCCCCTTGCGTTAGCGGGAGGCTCCACGAGCAGTACTTC. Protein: CASSPPCVSGRLHEQYF.

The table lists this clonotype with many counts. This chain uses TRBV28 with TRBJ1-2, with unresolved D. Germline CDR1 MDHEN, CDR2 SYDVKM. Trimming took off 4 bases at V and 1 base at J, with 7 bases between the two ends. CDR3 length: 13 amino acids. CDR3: CASSSPINYGYTF. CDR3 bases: TGTGCCAGCAGTTCACCCATTAACTATGGCTACACCTTC.

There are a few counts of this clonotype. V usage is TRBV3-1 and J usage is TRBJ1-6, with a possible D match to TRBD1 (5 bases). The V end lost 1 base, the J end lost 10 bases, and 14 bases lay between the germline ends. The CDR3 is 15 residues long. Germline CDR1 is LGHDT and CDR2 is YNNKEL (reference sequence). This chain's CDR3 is CASSQAVRVRSPLHF. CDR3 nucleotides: TGTGCCAGCAGCCAAGCAGTCAGGGTTCGGTCACCCCTCCACTTT.

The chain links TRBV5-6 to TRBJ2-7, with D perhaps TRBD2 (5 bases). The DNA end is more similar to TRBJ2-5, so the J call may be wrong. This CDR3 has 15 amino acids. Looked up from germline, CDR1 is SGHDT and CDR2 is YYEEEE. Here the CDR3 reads CASSGRGGLRETQYF. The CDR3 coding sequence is TGTGCCAGCAGCGGGCGAGGAGGTCTCCGGGAGACCCAGTACTTC.

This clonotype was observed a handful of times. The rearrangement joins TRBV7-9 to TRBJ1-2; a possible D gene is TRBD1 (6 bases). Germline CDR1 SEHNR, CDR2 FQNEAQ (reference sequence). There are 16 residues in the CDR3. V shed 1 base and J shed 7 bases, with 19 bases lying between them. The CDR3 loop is CASSLEGDRSRSGYTF. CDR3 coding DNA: TGTGCCAGCAGCTTAGAAGGTGACAGGTCGAGGAGTGGCTACACCTTC.

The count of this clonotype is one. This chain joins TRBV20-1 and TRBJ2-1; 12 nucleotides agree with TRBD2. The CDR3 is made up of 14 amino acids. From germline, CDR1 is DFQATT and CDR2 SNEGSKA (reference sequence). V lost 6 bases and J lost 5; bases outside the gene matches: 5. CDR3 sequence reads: CSAYGLAGNNEQFF. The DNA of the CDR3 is TGCAGTGCGTACGGACTAGCGGGAAACAATGAGCAGTTCTTC.